Below are 22 T cell receptor beta chains sequenced from a single sample in a study of T cell responses to AZD1222 COVID-19 vaccine. Only in-frame clones appear in the TCRdb table, and some are missing; sequencing was by immunoSEQ multiplex PCR. The sample carries 92,000 or so clones, roughly 90% recorded once. Specimen: peripheral blood, collected 28 days after the second AZD1222 dose. These receptors came from an adult who received the AZD1222 COVID-19 vaccine.

V and J are TRBV29-1 and TRBJ1-1, with D unresolved. The CDR3 is made up of 14 amino acids. CDR1 and CDR2 from the germline V gene are SQVTM and ANQGSEA. The V end was cut by 4 bases, the J end by 5 bases, with 17 bases between. CDR3 sequence: CSVATDGFGTEAFF. The CDR3 DNA is TGCAGCGTTGCGACGGACGGCTTTGGAACTGAAGCTTTCTTT. The whole variable domain, remainder taken from reference TRBV29-1 and TRBJ1-1, is SAVISQKPSRDICQRGTSLTIQCQVDSQVTMMFWYRQQPGQSLTLIATANQGSEATYESGFVIDKFPISRPNLTFSTLTVSNMSPEDSSIYLCSVATDGFGTEAFFGQGTRLTVV.

The rearrangement uses TRBV11-2 and TRBJ1-5, with 8 bases identical to TRBD1. The CDR3 loop spans 15 amino acids. Germline values: CDR1 SGHAT, CDR2 FQNNGV. V was pared by 5 bases and J by 1 base, with 4 bases of the junction left unmatched. The CDR3 here is CASSRDRTSNQPQHF. The CDR3 DNA is TGTGCCAGCAGCCGGGACAGGACGAGCAATCAGCCCCAGCATTTT.

The V and J genes are TRBV13 and TRBJ2-7; possibly TRBD1 for D (6 bases). The CDR3 runs 20 residues. Per germline, CDR1 PRHDT and CDR2 FYEKMQ (reference sequence). The V end lost 2 bases, the J end lost 1 base, and 27 bases lay between the germline ends. The CDR3 bases are TGTGCCAGCAGCTTAACCCCGTACAGGGAAAAGGCTTGGGAATCCTACGAGCAGTACTTC. Its translation: CASSLTPYREKAWESYEQYF.

Written as DNA, the CDR3 is TGTGCCAGCAGTTACTCACGAGGACAGCCCCAGCATTTT. This gives the protein CASSYSRGQPQHF. This chain links TRBV6-5 with TRBJ1-5; no reliable D call. The CDR3 extends over 13 amino acids. Trimming took 0 bases from V and 7 from J, leaving 7 bases between them. The germline CDR1 and CDR2 sequences are MNHEY and SVGAGI.

This clone has more than one count but fewer than ten. CDR3 loop: CASSIAGRQPQHF. DNA of the CDR3: TGTGCCAGTAGTATAGCAGGGCGTCAGCCCCAGCATTTT. V gene TRBV19 combines with J gene TRBJ1-5, with a weak D call TRBD1 (5 bases). The CDR3 runs 13 residues. Germline CDR1 is LNHDA and CDR2 is SQIVND (reference sequence). V was pared by 1 base and J by 6 bases, with 7 bases between.

This clone has just one count. V gene TRBV18 combines with J gene TRBJ1-2; weak D call: TRBD1 (5 bases). This CDR3 is built from 14 residues. Per the germline V gene, CDR1 is KGHSH and CDR2 is LQKENI. The V and J ends lost 2 bases and 8 bases respectively, with 15 bases between them. CDR3 loop: CASSPASGGMGYTF. The CDR3 nucleotides are TGTGCCAGCTCACCAGCCTCCGGGGGAATGGGCTACACCTTC.

This rearrangement joins TRBV4-2 to TRBJ2-1; 11 nucleotides line up with TRBD2. The germline gives CDR1 LGHNA, CDR2 YNFKEQ. The CDR3 runs 15 residues. V gave up 1 base and J gave up 5 bases; unmatched junction bases: 1. The CDR3 nucleotides are TGTGCCAGCAGCCAAGGACTAGCGGGGAACAATGAGCAGTTCTTC. Translated, it gives CASSQGLAGNNEQFF.

The rearrangement uses TRBV5-6 and TRBJ1-1, with D perhaps TRBD1 (6 bases). CDR3 length equals 14 residues. Germline V gives CDR1 SGHDT, CDR2 YYEEEE. Trimming removed 4 bases from V and 5 bases from J, with 15 bases in between. CDR3 DNA: TGTGCCAGCAGCCCAGACGGGGGGCGGACTGAAGCTTTCTTT. As protein: CASSPDGGRTEAFF.

The CDR3 sequence: CASSFRLAGGTDTQYF. The CDR3 DNA reads TGTGCCAGCAGCTTCAGACTAGCGGGGGGCACAGATACGCAGTATTTT. V gene TRBV7-3 combines with J gene TRBJ2-3, with TRBD2 matching over 12 bases. Germline CDR1 and CDR2: SGHTA and FQGTGA. This CDR3 comprises 16 residues. The trim removed 3 bases at V and 1 base at J, leaving 2 bases unmatched.

V and J are TRBV9 and TRBJ2-1, with TRBD2 identical over 10 bases. Trimming removed 6 bases from V and 8 bases from J; junction bases left unmatched: 8. The V gene's germline CDR1 is SGDLS and CDR2 YYNGEE. CDR3 size: 14 residues. DNA for the CDR3: TGTGCCAGCAACCCGAGCGGGGGGGCCCATGAGCAGTTCTTC. It codes for CASNPSGGAHEQFF. Drawing the rest from reference TRBV9 and TRBJ2-1, the complete variable domain is DSGVTQTPKHLITATGQRVTLRCSPRSGDLSVYWYQQSLDQGLQFLIQYYNGEERAKGNILERFSAQQFPDLHSELNLSSLELGDSALYFCASNPSGGAHEQFFGPGTRLTVL.

V usage is TRBV6-4 and J usage is TRBJ1-3, with 7 bases identical to TRBD1. The J segment lost 0 bases and the V segment lost 2 bases, leaving 7 bases of the junction unmatched. CDR1 is MRHNA, CDR2 SNTAGT, per germline. The CDR3 contains 17 residues. The CDR3 DNA reads as TGTGCCAGCAGTGACCCGACAGGGACAGCCTCTGGAAACACCATATATTTT. Translating it yields CASSDPTGTASGNTIYF.

This rearrangement joins TRBV11-1 to TRBJ1-6, with D possibly TRBD1 on 6 matching bases. CDR1 is SGHAT and CDR2 is FQDESV in the germline V gene (reference sequence). V lost 4 bases to trimming and J lost 7 bases, with 11 bases between them. CDR3 length equals 14 residues. The CDR3 sequence: CASSSQGGNSPLHF. DNA for the CDR3: TGTGCCAGCAGCTCACAGGGTGGGAATTCACCCCTCCACTTT.

The J gene is TRBJ2-5, the V gene TRBV5-1; no firm D call. CDR3 size: 13 residues. The V end lost 4 bases, the J end lost 3 bases, and 10 bases lay between the germline ends. CDR1 SGHRS and CDR2 YFSETQ come from the germline V gene. For the CDR3, the DNA is TGCGCCAGCAGCGCTTGGTTAGAAGAGACCCAGTACTTC. Translating gives CASSAWLEETQYF.

This clone was counted between two and nine times. The J gene is TRBJ1-5, the V gene TRBV7-8, with 8 bases that match TRBD1. V lost 5 bases, J lost 2 bases, and 11 bases stayed unmatched. The CDR3 is made up of 17 amino acids. Germline V CDR1 and CDR2: SGHVS, FQNEAQ. CDR3 coding DNA: TGTGCCAGCAGCACTGACTGGACAGGGTCACGCAATCAGCCCCAGCATTTT. Its protein is CASSTDWTGSRNQPQHF.

To note about this clone: A much more abundant neighbour one base away suggests this may be a read error. The chain joins TRBV29-1 to TRBJ1-1; TRBD1 is a possible D gene (5 bases). Trimming shortened V by 2 bases and J by 10 bases, and 14 bases separated the two germline ends. The germline gives CDR1 SQVTM, CDR2 ANQGSEA. This CDR3 has 12 amino acids. CDR3 nucleotide sequence: TGCAGCGTTGAAAGGGCAGGGTATCGAGCTTTCTTT. Translation: CSVERAGYRAFF.

The chain carries TRBV4-1 and TRBJ2-7; D may be TRBD1 or TRBD2 (5 bases each). Germline V gene lookup returns CDR1 MGHRA and CDR2 YSYEKL. Trimming took 1 base from V and 4 from J, leaving 14 bases between them. This CDR3 region has 15 residues. The CDR3: CASSQGRDLGYEQYF. The CDR3 DNA reads as TGCGCCAGCAGCCAAGGCCGGGACCTCGGATACGAGCAGTACTTC.

The gene calls are TRBV15 and TRBJ1-5; D unclear. Germline V gives CDR1 LNHNV, CDR2 YYDKDF (reference sequence). Trimming left V 7 bases short and J 0 bases short, with 10 bases between. CDR3 length: 14 residues. CDR3 coding DNA: TGTGCCACCATGCCCACCTATAGCAATCAGCCCCAGCATTTT. Translating it yields CATMPTYSNQPQHF. The full variable domain, rest sourced from reference TRBV15 and TRBJ1-5, is DAMVIQNPRYQVTQFGKPVTLSCSQTLNHNVMYWYQQKSSQAPKLLFHYYDKDFNNEADTPDNFQSRRPNTSFCFLDIRSPGLGDTAMYLCATMPTYSNQPQHFGDGTRLSIL.

V is TRBV7-3 and J is TRBJ1-5; no clear D gene. This CDR3 is built from 13 residues. Germline V gene sequence: CDR1 SGHTA, CDR2 FQGTGA. Trimming pared 0 bases from V and 4 bases from J, leaving 4 bases between. DNA of the CDR3: TGTGCCAGCAGCTTAACCTTTAATCAGCCCCAGCATTTT. Translation: CASSLTFNQPQHF.

V is TRBV7-3 and J is TRBJ2-3; 14 bases align to TRBD2. This CDR3 comprises 15 residues. The V segment lost 2 bases and the J segment 11 bases; nucleotides outside the gene matches: 6. CDR1 SGHTA and CDR2 FQGTGA come from the germline V gene. DNA of the CDR3: TGTGCCAGCAGCTTACTCGGACTAGCGGGGGGAGGGCAGTATTTT. Amino acids: CASSLLGLAGGGQYF. The whole variable domain, filled in from reference TRBV7-3 and TRBJ2-3, reads GAGVSQTPSNKVTEKGKYVELRCDPISGHTALYWYRQSLGQGPEFLIYFQGTGAADDSGLPNDRFFAVRPEGSVSTLKIQRTERGDSAVYLCASSLLGLAGGGQYFGPGTRLTVL.

The chain couples TRBV5-4 to TRBJ1-2, with D unclear. The CDR3 is 14 amino acids. Looked up from germline, CDR1 is SGHNT and CDR2 is YYREEE (reference sequence). V was shortened by 0 bases and J by 0 bases, with 6 bases between the two germline ends. The CDR3 nucleotides are TGTGCCAGCAGCTTGGATAGGGCTAACTATGGCTACACCTTC. This gives the protein CASSLDRANYGYTF.

V is TRBV18 and J is TRBJ1-1; D is uncertain. The CDR3 length is 15 residues. Germline V gene lookup returns CDR1 KGHSH and CDR2 LQKENI. The germline V and J ends were trimmed by 0 bases and 1 base, with 9 bases remaining between them. The CDR3 coding sequence is TGTGCCAGCTCACCACCGGCAGGACCGAACACTGAAGCTTTCTTT. Protein product: CASSPPAGPNTEAFF. The complete variable domain, with remaining parts taken from reference TRBV18 and TRBJ1-1, reads NAGVMQNPRHLVRRRGQEARLRCSPMKGHSHVYWYRQLPEEGLKFMVYLQKENIIDESGMPKERFSAEFPKEGPSILRIQQVVRGDSAAYFCASSPPAGPNTEAFFGQGTRLTVV.

This sequence joins TRBV11-3 and TRBJ1-6; D is possibly TRBD1 (5 bases). V dropped 0 bases and J dropped 6 bases, with 27 bases sitting between them. The CDR3 loop spans 21 amino acids. Looked up from germline, CDR1 is SGHNT and CDR2 is YENEEA. CDR3 sequence reads: CASSLDTSWGAGRLGNSPLHF. As DNA, the CDR3 is TGTGCCAGCAGCTTAGACACCTCCTGGGGCGCGGGAAGGCTTGGTAATTCACCCCTCCACTTT.